This entry lists 21 T cell receptor beta chains sequenced from one sample in a study of control samples from healthy donors and cancer patients. Assay: immunoSEQ multiplex PCR; the TCRdb copy retains only in-frame clones and omits some. The sample contains over 150,000 clones, approximately 94% of which appear only once. The material sequenced was blood. The receptors originated from a young woman in good health.

In DNA form, the CDR3 reads TGTGCCAGCAGTTCTCGACCTAGCGGGAGATCTGGAGAGACCCAGTACTTC. Its translation: CASSSRPSGRSGETQYF. J is TRBJ2-5 and V is TRBV6-2 or TRBV6-3; TRBD2 matches at 10 bases. The germline CDR1 and CDR2 sequences are MNHEY and SVGEGT. CDR3 size: 17 residues. J was trimmed by 4 bases and V by 4 bases; bases with no gene match: 12.

With regard to this clone: One end of the junction fails to match germline, which may point to a read error. Different DNA sequences within this sample yield the same CDR3. The chain is built from TRBV4-3 and TRBJ2-5; D possibly corresponds to TRBD2 (6 bases). Germline CDR1 LGHNA, CDR2 YSLEER. This CDR3 spans 16 amino acids. The CDR3 loop reads CASSQDYGGNQETQYF. The CDR3, as DNA: TGCGCCAGCAGCCAAGATTATGGCGGGAACCAGGAGACCCAGTACTTC.

V usage is TRBV4-3 and J usage is TRBJ2-7, with 7 bases matching TRBD1. Unmatched junction bases numbered 7, after V lost 5 bases and J lost 3 bases. The V gene's germline CDR1 is LGHNA and CDR2 YSLEER. The CDR3 is made up of 14 amino acids. CDR3 region: CASSEFRDSYEQYF. As DNA, the CDR3 is TGCGCCAGCAGCGAATTCCGGGACAGCTACGAGCAGTACTTC.

Comments on this clone: Within the sample, other DNA sequences also encode this same CDR3. The V call is TRBV11-2, the J call TRBJ2-7; 8 positions agree with TRBD1. Germline CDR1 reads SGHAT; CDR2 reads FQNNGV. The CDR3 consists of 12 residues. J was trimmed by 10 bases and V by 6 bases; bases with no gene match: 8. The CDR3 here is CASSLLTGGQYF. CDR3 nucleotide sequence: TGTGCCAGCAGTTTACTCACAGGGGGACAGTACTTC.

The gene calls are TRBV7-9 and TRBJ1-2; tentative D call: TRBD1 (6 bases). Germline CDR1 SEHNR, CDR2 FQNEAQ (reference sequence). V was pared by 7 bases and J by 3 bases, with 15 bases between. CDR3 length equals 14 residues. The CDR3 nucleotides read TGTGCCAGCACCCAGAACAGGGCCCACTATGGCTACACCTTC. Protein: CASTQNRAHYGYTF. Full variable domain (remainder filled in from reference TRBV7-9 and TRBJ1-2): DTGVSQNPRHKITKRGQNVTFRCDPISEHNRLYWYRQTLGQGPEFLTYFQNEAQLEKSRLLSDRFSAERPKGSFSTLEIQRTEQGDSAMYLCASTQNRAHYGYTFGSGTRLTVV.

J is TRBJ1-2 and V is TRBV5-1; 7 nucleotides agree with TRBD1. CDR1 and CDR2 from the germline V gene are SGHRS and YFSETQ. J was trimmed by 10 bases and V by 0 bases; bases with no gene match: 9. The CDR3 consists of 14 residues. The CDR3 loop is CASSLAPGQVDYTF. CDR3 nucleotides: TGCGCCAGCAGCTTGGCGCCCGGACAGGTAGACTACACCTTC.

This sequence joins TRBV13 and TRBJ2-2, with 9 bases lining up with TRBD2. V lost 3 bases, J lost 2 bases, and 7 bases stayed unmatched. The length of the CDR3 is 17 residues. Germline CDR1 reads PRHDT; CDR2 reads FYEKMQ (reference sequence). In nucleotides, the CDR3 is TGTGCCAGCAGCTTGAAAATAGCGGGGGAAAACACCGGGGAGCTGTTTTTT. Protein: CASSLKIAGENTGELFF.

The chain employs TRBV10-3 and TRBJ1-5; D unclear. The CDR3 sequence is 13 residues long. Trimming removed 3 bases at V and 2 bases at J, with 5 bases between. CDR1 and CDR2 (germline): ENHRY, SYGVKD. The CDR3 here is CAISDERNQPQHF. CDR3 sequence (DNA): TGTGCCATCAGTGATGAACGCAATCAGCCCCAGCATTTT.

The chain employs TRBV6-5 and TRBJ1-2; unclear D gene. Trimming took off 6 bases at V and 8 bases at J, with 19 bases between the two ends. Germline assignment: CDR1 MNHEY and CDR2 SVGAGI. This CDR3 region has 14 residues. The CDR3 DNA sequence: TGTGCCAGCAGGGACTGGGAGGACTCGAGGGGCTACACCTTC. Amino acids: CASRDWEDSRGYTF.

The chain recombines TRBV6-5 with TRBJ1-4; 7 bases align to TRBD1. CDR3 length equals 14 residues. V shed 5 bases, J shed 1 base, and the junction held 1 base outside the gene matches. Germline CDR1 is MNHEY and CDR2 is SVGAGI. The CDR3 is CASSPGGTNEKLFF. The CDR3 nucleotides read TGTGCCAGCAGTCCAGGGGGAACTAATGAAAAACTGTTTTTT.

This clone showed up just once. The chain has TRBV18 and TRBJ2-3, with 12 bases fitting TRBD2. The CDR3 sequence is 18 residues long. V shed 3 bases, J shed 0 bases, and the junction held 7 bases outside the gene matches. Germline-derived CDR1 and CDR2 are KGHSH and LQKENI. The CDR3 is CASSPGTSGPSSTDTQYF. Written as DNA, the CDR3 is TGTGCCAGCTCACCTGGGACTAGCGGGCCGTCTAGCACAGATACGCAGTATTTT.

The chain carries TRBV28 and TRBJ1-2; no reliable D call. Germline V CDR1 and CDR2: MDHEN, SYDVKM. The CDR3 extends over 12 amino acids. Trimming pared 3 bases from V and 8 bases from J, leaving 10 bases between. DNA for the CDR3: TGTGCCAGCAGTTTGGGTGAGAGAGGCTACACCTTC. Residues: CASSLGERGYTF.

This chain uses TRBV5-1 with TRBJ1-5; TRBD1 is a possible D gene (5 bases). The CDR3 covers 15 residues. Trimming took off 4 bases at V and 6 bases at J, with 17 bases between the two ends. Germline CDR1 SGHRS, CDR2 YFSETQ. The CDR3 loop is CASSQWGGASQPQHF. CDR3 in DNA: TGCGCCAGCAGCCAATGGGGGGGAGCGAGTCAGCCCCAGCATTTT.

CDR3 protein: CASSRGNTEAFF. The CDR3 bases are TGCGCCAGCAGCCGGGGAAACACTGAAGCTTTCTTT. This chain links TRBV4-1 with TRBJ1-1; D not certain. V was cut by 4 bases and J by 2 bases, with 5 bases left in between. The CDR3 spans 12 residues. The germline CDR1 and CDR2 sequences are MGHRA and YSYEKL.

V is TRBV5-1 and J is TRBJ1-4; TRBD1 aligns across 7 bases. This CDR3 comprises 14 residues. The junction had 9 bases not matched to a gene; V was cut back by 4 bases and J by 9 bases. Germline values: CDR1 SGHRS, CDR2 YFSETQ. The CDR3 protein is CASSPTDRRKKLFF. CDR3 DNA: TGCGCCAGCAGCCCTACGGACAGGAGGAAAAAACTGTTTTTT.

The V and J genes are TRBV7-2 and TRBJ2-1; possibly TRBD2 for D (5 bases). CDR1 is SGHTA and CDR2 is FQGNSA in the germline V gene. The V end was cut by 3 bases, the J end by 8 bases, with 11 bases between. The CDR3 totals 13 residues. The DNA of the CDR3 is TGTGCCAGCAGCTTTGAGGGATTCGATGAGCAGTTCTTC. Residues: CASSFEGFDEQFF.

The V and J genes are TRBV7-2 and TRBJ1-1; D perhaps matches TRBD1 (5 bases). This CDR3 is built from 14 residues. V lost 1 base, J lost 3 bases, and 9 bases lay in between. Germline CDR1 reads SGHTA; CDR2 reads FQGNSA. CDR3 coding DNA: TGTGCCAGCAGCTTAGTGGGGGGGTACACTGAAGCTTTCTTT. It yields the protein CASSLVGGYTEAFF.

The V gene is TRBV7-6, the J gene TRBJ2-7, with D perhaps TRBD2 (5 bases). This CDR3 spans 15 amino acids. V shed 0 bases and J shed 1 base, with 10 bases lying between them. CDR1 SGHVS and CDR2 FNYEAQ come from the germline V gene. The CDR3 spells CASSLAPGVSYEQYF. The CDR3 bases are TGTGCCAGCAGCTTAGCCCCCGGGGTTTCCTACGAGCAGTACTTC.

The V gene is TRBV23-1, the J gene TRBJ1-2, with a tentative D call TRBD1 (6 bases). TRBV23-1 is an ORF for which the function is uncertain. Between the trimmed V and J ends, which lost 1 base and 6 bases, there was a span of 9 bases. The CDR3 contains 13 residues. The DNA for the CDR3 is TGCGCCAGCAGTCAATGCGACAGGCATGGCTACACCTTC. Protein product: CASSQCDRHGYTF.

CDR3 nucleotide sequence: TGCGCCAGCAGCTTTCGGGGGATGGATGAAAAACTGTTTTTT. It specifies CASSFRGMDEKLFF. V is TRBV5-1 and J is TRBJ1-4, with D maybe TRBD1 (5 bases). Per the germline V gene, CDR1 is SGHRS and CDR2 is YFSETQ. V was pared by 2 bases and J by 6 bases, with 11 bases between. CDR3 size: 14 residues.

This clone was counted once. The chain uses TRBV2 and TRBJ1-1, with a tentative D call TRBD1 (6 bases). Trimming stripped 5 bases from V and 1 base from J, with 8 bases between. In germline, CDR1 is SNHLY, CDR2 FYNNEI. This CDR3 is built from 13 residues. This CDR3 is CASSRDTNTEAFF. CDR3 DNA: TGTGCCAGCAGTCGGGACACGAACACTGAAGCTTTCTTT.